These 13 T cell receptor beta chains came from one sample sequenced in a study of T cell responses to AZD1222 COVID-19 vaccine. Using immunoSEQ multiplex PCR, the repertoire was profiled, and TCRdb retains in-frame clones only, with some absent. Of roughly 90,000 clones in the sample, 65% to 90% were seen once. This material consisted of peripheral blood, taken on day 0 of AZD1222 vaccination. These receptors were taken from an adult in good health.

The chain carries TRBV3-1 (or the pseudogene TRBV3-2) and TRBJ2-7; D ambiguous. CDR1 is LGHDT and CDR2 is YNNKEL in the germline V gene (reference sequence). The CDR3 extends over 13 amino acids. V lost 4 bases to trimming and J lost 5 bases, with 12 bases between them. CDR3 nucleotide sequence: TGTGCCAGCAGCCCGTCATTAACCAACGAGCAGTACTTC. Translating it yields CASSPSLTNEQYF.

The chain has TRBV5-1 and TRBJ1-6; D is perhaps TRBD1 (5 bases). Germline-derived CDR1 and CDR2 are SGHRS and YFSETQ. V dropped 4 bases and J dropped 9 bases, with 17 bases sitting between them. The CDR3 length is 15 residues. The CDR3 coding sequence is TGCGCCAGCAGCGTAACCGGGAATACAGGTTCACCCCTCCACTTT. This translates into CASSVTGNTGSPLHF.

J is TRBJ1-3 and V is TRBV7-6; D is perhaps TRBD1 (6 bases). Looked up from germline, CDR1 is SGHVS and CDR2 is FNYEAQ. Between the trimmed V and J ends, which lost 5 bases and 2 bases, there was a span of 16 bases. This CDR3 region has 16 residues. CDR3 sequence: CASSLTTRGTGNTIYF. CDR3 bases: TGTGCCAGCAGCCTAACTACCAGGGGAACTGGAAACACCATATATTTT.

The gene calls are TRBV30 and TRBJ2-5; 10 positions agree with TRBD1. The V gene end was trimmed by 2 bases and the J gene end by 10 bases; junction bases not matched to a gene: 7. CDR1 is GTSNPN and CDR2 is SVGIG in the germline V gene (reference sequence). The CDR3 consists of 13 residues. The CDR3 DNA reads TGTGCCTGGAGTCCACTTGGGACAGGGGTCCAGTACTTC. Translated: CAWSPLGTGVQYF.

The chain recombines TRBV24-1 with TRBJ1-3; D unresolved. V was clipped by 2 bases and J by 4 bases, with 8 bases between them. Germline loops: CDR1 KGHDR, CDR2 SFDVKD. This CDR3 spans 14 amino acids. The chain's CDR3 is CATSDSYSGNTIYF. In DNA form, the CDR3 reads TGTGCCACCAGTGATTCGTACAGCGGAAACACCATATATTTT.

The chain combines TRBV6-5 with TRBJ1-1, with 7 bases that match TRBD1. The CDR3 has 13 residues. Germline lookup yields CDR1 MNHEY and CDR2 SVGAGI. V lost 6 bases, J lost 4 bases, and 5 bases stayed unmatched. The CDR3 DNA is TGTGCCAGCAGCCGACAGGGCGGCACTGAAGCTTTCTTT. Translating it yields CASSRQGGTEAFF.

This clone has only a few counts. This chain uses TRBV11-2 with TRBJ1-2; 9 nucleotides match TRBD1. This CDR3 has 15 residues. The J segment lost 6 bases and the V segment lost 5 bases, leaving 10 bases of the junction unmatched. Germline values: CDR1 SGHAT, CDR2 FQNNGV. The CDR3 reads CASSRDPQGANGYTF. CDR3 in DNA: TGTGCCAGCAGCCGGGACCCACAGGGGGCTAATGGCTACACCTTC.

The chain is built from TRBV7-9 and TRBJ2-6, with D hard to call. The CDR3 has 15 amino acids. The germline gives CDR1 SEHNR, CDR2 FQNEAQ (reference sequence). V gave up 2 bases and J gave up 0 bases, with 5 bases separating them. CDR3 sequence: CASSLSPSGANVLTF. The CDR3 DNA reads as TGTGCCAGCAGCTTAAGTCCCTCTGGGGCCAACGTCCTGACTTTC.

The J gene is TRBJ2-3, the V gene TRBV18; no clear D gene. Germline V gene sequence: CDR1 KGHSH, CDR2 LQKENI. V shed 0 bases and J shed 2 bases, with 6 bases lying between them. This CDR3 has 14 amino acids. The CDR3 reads CASSPPTNTDTQYF. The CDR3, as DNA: TGTGCCAGCTCACCACCCACCAACACAGATACGCAGTATTTT. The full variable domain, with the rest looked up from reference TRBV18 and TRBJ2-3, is NAGVMQNPRHLVRRRGQEARLRCSPMKGHSHVYWYRQLPEEGLKFMVYLQKENIIDESGMPKERFSAEFPKEGPSILRIQQVVRGDSAAYFCASSPPTNTDTQYFGPGTRLTVL.

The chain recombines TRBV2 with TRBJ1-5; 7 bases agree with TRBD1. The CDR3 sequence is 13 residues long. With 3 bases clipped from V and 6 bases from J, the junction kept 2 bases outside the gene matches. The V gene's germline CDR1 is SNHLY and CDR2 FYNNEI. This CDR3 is CASSETGPQPQHF. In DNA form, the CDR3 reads TGTGCCAGCAGTGAGACAGGGCCTCAGCCCCAGCATTTT.

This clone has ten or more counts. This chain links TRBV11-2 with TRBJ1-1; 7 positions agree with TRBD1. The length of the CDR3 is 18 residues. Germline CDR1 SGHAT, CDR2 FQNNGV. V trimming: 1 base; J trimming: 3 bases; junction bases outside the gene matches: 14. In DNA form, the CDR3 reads TGTGCCAGCAGCTTAGTGTACAGGGGAGGGAATTTTCACACTGAAGCTTTCTTT. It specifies CASSLVYRGGNFHTEAFF. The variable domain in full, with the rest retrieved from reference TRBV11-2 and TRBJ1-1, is EAGVAQSPRYKIIEKRQSVAFWCNPISGHATLYWYQQILGQGPKLLIQFQNNGVVDDSQLPKDRFSAERLKGVDSTLKIQPAKLEDSAVYLCASSLVYRGGNFHTEAFFGQGTRLTVV.

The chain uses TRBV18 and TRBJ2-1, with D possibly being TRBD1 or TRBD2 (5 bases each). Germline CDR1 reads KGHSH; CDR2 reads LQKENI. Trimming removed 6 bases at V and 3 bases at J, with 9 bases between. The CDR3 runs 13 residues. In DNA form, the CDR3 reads TGTGCCAGCTCGGGGGAAAACTACAATGAGCAGTTCTTC. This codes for CASSGENYNEQFF.

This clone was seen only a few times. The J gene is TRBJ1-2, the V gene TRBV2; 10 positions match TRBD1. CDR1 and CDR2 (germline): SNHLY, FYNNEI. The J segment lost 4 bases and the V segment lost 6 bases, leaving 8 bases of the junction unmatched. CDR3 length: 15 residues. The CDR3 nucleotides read TGTGCCAGCAGCAGTCCGGGACAGGGGATCTATGGCTACACCTTC. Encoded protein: CASSSPGQGIYGYTF.